What follows are 27 T cell receptor beta chains derived from one specimen sequenced in a study of T-cell memory formation after mild COVID-19. From the 5' RACE reads, TCRdb called clonotypes with MiXCR, one entry per CDR3 protein. The sample yields about 140,000 distinct CDR3 sequences, around 14% seen once. Sequencing used PBMCs or a T cell subset sorted from them (not recorded which). These receptors were obtained from an adult woman who had mild COVID-19 (a few samples of this study predate the infection). Cell type and time point are not known.

In this sample, this clonotype turned up a few times. V gene TRBV13 combines with J gene TRBJ2-1; TRBD2 matches 7 bases. Germline CDR1 reads PRHDT; CDR2 reads FYEKMQ (reference sequence). The CDR3 length is 15 residues. With V trimmed by 5 bases and J by 7 bases, 11 bases remained unmatched. The CDR3 loop reads CASSTLAWGTNEQFF. CDR3 bases: TGTGCCAGCAGCACACTAGCGTGGGGTACTAATGAGCAGTTCTTC.

V is TRBV5-8 and J is TRBJ1-4, with TRBD1 matching over 8 bases. The CDR3 has 15 amino acids. Germline assignment: CDR1 SGHTS and CDR2 YDEGEE. With V trimmed by 6 bases and J by 8 bases, 12 bases remained unmatched. DNA for the CDR3: TGTGCCAGCAATAACGGGGGGGACAGGAACGAAAAACTGTTTTTT. Protein product: CASNNGGDRNEKLFF.

The CDR3 sequence: CASSSGTSGSAEQFF. The CDR3 nucleotides are TGTGCCAGCAGCTCAGGGACTAGCGGGAGTGCTGAGCAGTTCTTC. The V call is TRBV7-9, the J call TRBJ2-1; 14 bases are a match to TRBD2. Germline CDR1 is SEHNR and CDR2 is FQNEAQ (reference sequence). The CDR3 totals 15 residues. V was clipped by 4 bases and J by 9 bases; unmatched bases: 5.

The chain links TRBV4-1 to TRBJ1-2; D is unclear. This CDR3 has 15 amino acids. The V end was cut by 6 bases, the J end by 8 bases, with 22 bases between. CDR1 and CDR2 (germline): MGHRA, YSYEKL. Written as DNA, the CDR3 is TGCGCCAGCAGTCGACCTGACGGCGGGGTACGCGGCTACACCTTC. Its translation is CASSRPDGGVRGYTF.

This clonotype was counted only a few times. V usage is TRBV9 and J usage is TRBJ2-7; a possible D gene is TRBD2 (5 bases). The V and J ends lost 0 bases and 4 bases respectively, with 11 bases between them. Germline values: CDR1 SGDLS, CDR2 YYNGEE. This CDR3 contains 14 residues. CDR3 residues: CASSVEQRGYEQYF. In nucleotides, the CDR3 is TGTGCCAGCAGCGTAGAACAGCGAGGGTACGAGCAGTACTTC.

The chain joins TRBV9 to TRBJ2-1, with 8 nucleotides matching TRBD2. Germline CDR1 and CDR2: SGDLS and YYNGEE. This CDR3 has 15 amino acids. V lost 4 bases to trimming and J lost 8 bases; unmatched junction nucleotides: 11. The CDR3 region has the DNA TGTGCCAGCAGCCCCGGGACTAGGGGGGTCGATGAGCAGTTCTTC. Amino acids: CASSPGTRGVDEQFF.

This clonotype was detected only a few times. The genes are TRBV7-6 and TRBJ2-7; 12 bases are a match to TRBD1. Germline values: CDR1 SGHVS, CDR2 FNYEAQ. V shed 5 bases, J shed 4 bases, and the junction held 9 bases outside the gene matches. CDR3 size: 16 residues. In DNA, the CDR3 is TGTGCCAGCAGCCTATCCGGGACAGGGGGCTTTTACGAGCAGTACTTC. This translates into CASSLSGTGGFYEQYF.

In this sample, this clonotype turned up a few times. The chain uses TRBV12-3 or TRBV12-4 and TRBJ2-5; 8 bases are shared with TRBD1. The CDR3 length is 15 residues. J lost 3 bases, V lost 3 bases, and 6 bases had no gene match. CDR3 sequence: CASSFSGTGEETQYF. CDR3 nucleotide sequence: TGTGCCAGCAGTTTTTCCGGGACAGGTGAAGAGACCCAGTACTTC.

The rearrangement joins TRBV19 to TRBJ2-7; D gene unclear. V shed 7 bases and J shed 5 bases, with 15 bases lying between them. The CDR3 sequence is 13 residues long. Germline V gene lookup returns CDR1 LNHDA and CDR2 SQIVND (reference sequence). In nucleotides, the CDR3 is TGTGCCAGTACCAGTTCACATAGCAACGAGCAGTACTTC. Its protein is CASTSSHSNEQYF. Looking up the rest from reference TRBV19 and TRBJ2-7 gives the full variable domain: DGGITQSPKYLFRKEGQNVTLSCEQNLNHDAMYWYRQDPGQGLRLIYYSQIVNDFQKGDIAEGYSVSREKKESFPLTVTSAQKNPTAFYLCASTSSHSNEQYFGPGTRLTVT.

The chain is built from TRBV7-9 and TRBJ2-2; D is possibly TRBD1 or TRBD2 (5 bases each). The germline V and J ends were trimmed by 3 bases and 5 bases, with 25 bases remaining between them. Germline V CDR1 and CDR2: SEHNR, FQNEAQ (reference sequence). This CDR3 spans 19 amino acids. CDR3 DNA sequence: TGTGCCAGCAGCTTCGTTCCATTCACGGGAAAAAAGGGGACCGGGGAGCTGTTTTTT. Its translation: CASSFVPFTGKKGTGELFF.

This sequence joins TRBV7-9 and TRBJ2-2; TRBD2 matches at 9 bases. CDR1 is SEHNR, CDR2 FQNEAQ, per germline (reference sequence). V lost 4 bases, J lost 5 bases, and 5 bases stayed unmatched. The CDR3 spans 15 residues. For the CDR3, the DNA is TGTGCCAGCAGCTACAAAGCGGGAGGAACCGGGGAGCTGTTTTTT. As protein: CASSYKAGGTGELFF.

The gene calls are TRBV24-1 and TRBJ2-1, with D perhaps matching TRBD2 (6 bases). The V gene's germline CDR1 is KGHDR and CDR2 SFDVKD. The germline V and J ends were trimmed by 1 base and 3 bases, with 6 bases remaining between them. CDR3 length: 14 amino acids. CDR3: CATSDFSGYNEQFF. As DNA, the CDR3 is TGTGCCACCAGTGATTTTAGCGGCTACAATGAGCAGTTCTTC.

This chain links TRBV5-6 with TRBJ1-1; D not resolved. The CDR3 extends over 12 amino acids. V lost 1 base and J lost 7, with 8 bases in between. The germline CDR1 and CDR2 sequences are SGHDT and YYEEEE. CDR3 protein: CASSLLYREAFF. The CDR3 DNA is TGTGCCAGCAGCTTGCTCTATCGTGAAGCTTTCTTT.

The V gene is TRBV10-3, the J gene TRBJ1-1, with a possible D match to TRBD1 (5 bases). CDR1 is ENHRY and CDR2 is SYGVKD in the germline V gene. The CDR3 loop spans 12 amino acids. V lost 8 bases and J lost 5, with 12 bases in between. The CDR3 coding sequence is TGTGCCATCCTTGAGGGGTTGACTGAAGCTTTCTTT. Its translation is CAILEGLTEAFF.

A few counts support this clonotype. Here the CDR3 reads CASSQDSFLEKLFF. The CDR3 DNA reads as TGCGCCAGCAGCCAAGACAGTTTCCTTGAAAAACTGTTTTTT. The V call is TRBV4-1, the J call TRBJ1-4; D unclear. Per germline, CDR1 MGHRA and CDR2 YSYEKL. This CDR3 spans 14 amino acids. The germline V and J ends were trimmed by 0 bases and 7 bases, with 9 bases remaining between them.

This rearrangement joins TRBV2 to TRBJ2-7; 11 nucleotides agree with TRBD2. This CDR3 region has 15 residues. The V segment lost 5 bases and the J segment 4 bases; nucleotides outside the gene matches: 7. Germline loops: CDR1 SNHLY, CDR2 FYNNEI. The CDR3 sequence: CASSSLAGGWYEQYF. The CDR3 DNA reads as TGTGCCAGCAGTTCCCTAGCGGGAGGTTGGTACGAGCAGTACTTC.

V is TRBV7-8 and J is TRBJ2-2, with D maybe TRBD1 (6 bases). The CDR3 is 16 residues long. Trimming took off 1 base at V and 4 bases at J, with 13 bases between the two ends. In germline, CDR1 is SGHVS, CDR2 FQNEAQ. The CDR3 DNA is TGTGCCAGCAGCTTAGACGTGGGGGCTGGCACCGGGGAGCTGTTTTTT. Translating it yields CASSLDVGAGTGELFF.

This clonotype was counted between two and nine times. This chain connects TRBV11-2 to TRBJ2-5; TRBD1 aligns across 7 bases. Germline V gene sequence: CDR1 SGHAT, CDR2 FQNNGV. V was pared by 5 bases and J by 2 bases, with 8 bases of the junction left unmatched. The CDR3 sequence is 15 residues long. The CDR3 DNA follows: TGTGCCAGCAGCCGTTCCGAGGGACAGCAAGAGACCCAGTACTTC. Protein product: CASSRSEGQQETQYF.

This clonotype appeared many times. This sequence joins TRBV29-1 and TRBJ1-3; D ambiguous. V lost 1 base, J lost 4 bases, and 20 bases lay in between. This CDR3 has 17 amino acids. Germline V gene lookup returns CDR1 SQVTM and CDR2 ANQGSEA. The CDR3, as DNA: TGCAGCGTTGAAGGCGGGTACGGAGACCTGGACGGAAACACCATATATTTT. Protein: CSVEGGYGDLDGNTIYF.

The CDR3 region is CASSSDGGPYEQYF. DNA for the CDR3: TGTGCCAGCAGTTCCGATGGGGGGCCCTACGAGCAGTACTTC. The chain joins TRBV6-2 or TRBV6-3 to TRBJ2-7; D tentatively reads TRBD1 or TRBD2 (6 bases each). Germline V gene lookup returns CDR1 MNHEY and CDR2 SVGEGT. CDR3 size: 14 residues. V was trimmed by 4 bases and J by 2 bases, leaving 12 bases between them.

The count of this clonotype is one. The chain carries TRBV5-4 and TRBJ2-3; TRBD1 aligns across 7 bases. Germline CDR1 is SGHNT and CDR2 is YYREEE (reference sequence). The CDR3 has 22 amino acids. V shed 0 bases and J 0 bases; nucleotides not matched to a gene: 22. CDR3 in amino acids: CASSLDILVENRGESSTDTQYF. The CDR3 DNA reads TGTGCCAGCAGCTTGGATATCTTGGTAGAGAACAGGGGAGAAAGCAGCACAGATACGCAGTATTTT.

J is TRBJ2-3 and V is TRBV4-2; 11 nucleotides line up with TRBD2. The V gene end was trimmed by 3 bases and the J gene end by 6 bases; junction bases not matched to a gene: 11. Germline V gene lookup returns CDR1 LGHNA and CDR2 YNFKEQ. CDR3 length: 17 amino acids. CDR3 protein: CASSHTPSGGPRDTQYF. CDR3 sequence (DNA): TGTGCCAGCAGCCACACCCCTAGCGGGGGGCCCAGGGATACGCAGTATTTT.

The gene calls are TRBV12-3 or TRBV12-4 and TRBJ2-1; 7 bases line up with TRBD2. V shed 3 bases, J shed 7 bases, and the junction held 6 bases outside the gene matches. This CDR3 has 14 amino acids. CDR3: CASSFGGSGNEQFF. The DNA of the CDR3 is TGTGCCAGCAGTTTCGGCGGGAGCGGAAATGAGCAGTTCTTC.

The rearrangement uses TRBV2 and TRBJ2-1; 10 bases map to TRBD2. The germline V gene has CDR1 SNHLY and CDR2 FYNNEI. The CDR3 sequence is 17 residues long. Germline trimming cut 2 bases from V and 8 bases from J; bases unmatched to any gene: 12. The CDR3: CASSELSLAGAEDEQFF. Here the CDR3 DNA reads TGTGCCAGCAGTGAATTGTCCCTAGCGGGGGCCGAGGATGAGCAGTTCTTC.

The chain recombines TRBV5-6 with TRBJ1-1, with a tentative D call TRBD1 (6 bases). The CDR3 loop spans 12 amino acids. Trimming took 2 bases from V and 7 from J, leaving 9 bases between them. Germline CDR1 and CDR2: SGHDT and YYEEEE. CDR3 sequence reads: CASSFIGGEAFF. DNA of the CDR3: TGTGCCAGCAGCTTTATAGGGGGTGAAGCTTTCTTT.

This clonotype has only a few counts. J is TRBJ2-3 and V is TRBV5-5, with D perhaps assigned TRBD1 or TRBD2 (5 bases each). The CDR3 is 15 amino acids. Germline V gene lookup returns CDR1 SGHKS and CDR2 YYEKEE (reference sequence). V was clipped by 0 bases and J by 2 bases, with 10 bases between them. The chain's CDR3 is CASSLAWGYTDTQYF. Here the CDR3 DNA reads TGTGCCAGCAGCTTGGCCTGGGGGTACACAGATACGCAGTATTTT.

This clonotype was found a few times. This chain joins TRBV12-3 or TRBV12-4 and TRBJ1-2, with D perhaps matching TRBD1 (5 bases). CDR3 length equals 15 residues. The germline V and J ends were trimmed by 8 bases and 0 bases, with 16 bases remaining between them. The CDR3 nucleotides are TGTGCCAGCTCTCAGGAGGCGGGGGCTAACTATGGCTACACCTTC. Protein: CASSQEAGANYGYTF.